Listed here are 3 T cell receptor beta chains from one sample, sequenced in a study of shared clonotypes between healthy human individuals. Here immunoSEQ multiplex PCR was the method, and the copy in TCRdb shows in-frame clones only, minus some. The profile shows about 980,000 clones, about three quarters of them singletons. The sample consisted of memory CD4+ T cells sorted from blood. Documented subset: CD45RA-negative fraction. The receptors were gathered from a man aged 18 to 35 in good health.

The CDR3 DNA sequence: TGTGCCAGCAGCTGGAGTAGCGGGGGGCCCTCCTACGAGCAGTACTTC. Protein product: CASSWSSGGPSYEQYF. The chain carries TRBV27 and TRBJ2-7, with 10 bases fitting TRBD2. This CDR3 spans 16 amino acids. Per germline, CDR1 MNHEY and CDR2 SMNVEV (reference sequence). Trimming took 6 bases from V and 0 from J; bases not matched to a gene: 8.

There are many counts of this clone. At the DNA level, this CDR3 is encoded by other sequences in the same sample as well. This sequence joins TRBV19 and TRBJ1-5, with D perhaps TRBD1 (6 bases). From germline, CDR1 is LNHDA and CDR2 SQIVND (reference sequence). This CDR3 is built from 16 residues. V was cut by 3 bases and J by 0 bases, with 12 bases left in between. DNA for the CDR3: TGTGCCAGTAGTATCTTACAGGGAGGTAGCAATCAGCCCCAGCATTTT. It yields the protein CASSILQGGSNQPQHF.

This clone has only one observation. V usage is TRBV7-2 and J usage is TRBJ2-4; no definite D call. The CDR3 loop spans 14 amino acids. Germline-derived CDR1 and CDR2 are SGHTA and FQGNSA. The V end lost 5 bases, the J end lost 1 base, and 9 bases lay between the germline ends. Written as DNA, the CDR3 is TGTGCCAGCAGCATAGGCCCGGCCAAAAACATTCAGTACTTC. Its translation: CASSIGPAKNIQYF.